What follows is one T cell receptor beta chain and its context. Its antigen remains unidentified. Germline V gene data show CDR1 as GTSNPN and CDR2 as SVGIG (reference sequence). Trimming removed 5 bases at V and 0 bases at J, with 8 bases between. There are 13 residues in the CDR3. The sample comes from a study of CD4 T cells in relation to SARS-CoV-2 and coronaviruses. The unexposed donors gave CD4+ T cells in about 2010-2019, prior to COVID-19. CD4+ T cells were isolated from the cells after less than 13 days of culture. Testing used SARS-CoV-2 S/N and four cold-coronavirus spikes on unexposed-donor CD4+ T cells, cells permitting. Sequencing used immunoSEQ multiplex PCR; TCRdb keeps in-frame clones, though not all of them. This table holds 10,000 or so clones, 84% found once.

The chain couples TRBV30 to TRBJ1-5; D uncertain. This TCR was recovered from a human donor in good health. Sequenced: CD4+ T cells from PBMCs, cultured in vitro. Here the CDR3 DNA reads TGTGCCTGGCGTGGGGATAGCAATCAGCCCCAGCATTTT. Translated, it gives CAWRGDSNQPQHF.